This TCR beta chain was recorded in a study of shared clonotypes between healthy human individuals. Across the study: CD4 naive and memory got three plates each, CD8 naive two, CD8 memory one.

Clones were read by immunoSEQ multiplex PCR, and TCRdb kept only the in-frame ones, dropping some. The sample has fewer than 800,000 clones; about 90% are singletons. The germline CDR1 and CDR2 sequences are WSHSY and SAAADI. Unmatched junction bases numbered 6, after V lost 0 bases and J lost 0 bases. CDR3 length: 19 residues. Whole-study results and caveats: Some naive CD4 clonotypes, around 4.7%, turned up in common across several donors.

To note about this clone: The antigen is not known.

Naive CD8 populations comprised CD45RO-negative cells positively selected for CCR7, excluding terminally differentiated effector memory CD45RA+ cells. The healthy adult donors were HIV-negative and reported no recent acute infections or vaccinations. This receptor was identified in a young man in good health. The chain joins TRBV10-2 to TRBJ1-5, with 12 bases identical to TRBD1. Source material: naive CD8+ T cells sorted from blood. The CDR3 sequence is CASSESGTGGFHSNQPQHF. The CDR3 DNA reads TGCGCCAGCAGTGAGTCAGGGACAGGGGGCTTCCATAGCAATCAGCCCCAGCATTTT.